The present T cell receptor beta chain was sequenced within a study of CD8 T cells in Susac syndrome. Random hexamers were used to reverse transcribe the RNA input (about 0.5 to 1 ug). MiXCR, applied by TCRdb to the immunoSEQ multiplex PCR reads, yields one record per CDR3 protein. Of about 300,000 distinct CDR3 sequences in the sample, 85% were seen once. The sample comprised CD8+ T cells from PBMCs. This TCR came from a human donor with multiple sclerosis.

CDR3 coding DNA: TGTGCCAGCAGACCGCCGACTAGCGGGAATTCGTACGAGCAGTACTTC. Its protein product is CASRPPTSGNSYEQYF. The rearrangement uses TRBV7-9 and TRBJ2-7; 11 nucleotides line up with TRBD2. The CDR3 has 16 amino acids. Germline V gene sequence: CDR1 SEHNR, CDR2 FQNEAQ (reference sequence). The J segment lost 4 bases and the V segment lost 6 bases, leaving 11 bases of the junction unmatched.